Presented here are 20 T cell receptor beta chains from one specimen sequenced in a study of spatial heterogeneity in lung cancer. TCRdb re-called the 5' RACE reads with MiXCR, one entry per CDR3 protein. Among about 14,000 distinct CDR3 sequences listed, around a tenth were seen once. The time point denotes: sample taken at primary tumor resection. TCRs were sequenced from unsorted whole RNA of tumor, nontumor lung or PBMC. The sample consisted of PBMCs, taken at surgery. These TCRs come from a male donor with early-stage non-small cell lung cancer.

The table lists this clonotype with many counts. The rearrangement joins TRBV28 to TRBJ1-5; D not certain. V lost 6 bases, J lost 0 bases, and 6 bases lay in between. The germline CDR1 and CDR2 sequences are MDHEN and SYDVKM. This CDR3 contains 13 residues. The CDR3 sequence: CASRSTSNQPQHF. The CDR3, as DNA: TGTGCCAGCAGAAGCACTAGCAATCAGCCCCAGCATTTT.

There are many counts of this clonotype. The CDR3 reads CASSRPGDNYGYTF. Here the CDR3 DNA reads TGTGCCAGCAGCCGGCCGGGGGATAACTATGGCTACACCTTC. The rearrangement links TRBV5-8 to TRBJ1-2, with a weak D call TRBD1 (5 bases). V shed 4 bases and J shed 1 base, with 11 bases lying between them. This CDR3 has 14 amino acids. Germline V lookup: CDR1 SGHTS, CDR2 YDEGEE.

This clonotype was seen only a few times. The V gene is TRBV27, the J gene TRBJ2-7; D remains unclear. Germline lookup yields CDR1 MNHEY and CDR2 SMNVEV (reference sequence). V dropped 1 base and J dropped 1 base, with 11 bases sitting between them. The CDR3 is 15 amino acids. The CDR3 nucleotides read TGTGCCAGCAGTTTATACCAGGCCGGATCCTACGAGCAGTACTTC. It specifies CASSLYQAGSYEQYF.

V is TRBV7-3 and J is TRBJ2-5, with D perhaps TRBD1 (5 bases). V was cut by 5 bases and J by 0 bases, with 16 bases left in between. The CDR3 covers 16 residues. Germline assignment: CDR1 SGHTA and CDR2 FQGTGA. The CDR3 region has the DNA TGTGCCAGCAGCCCCTCTTGGACAAAAGACCAAGAGACCCAGTACTTC. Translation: CASSPSWTKDQETQYF.

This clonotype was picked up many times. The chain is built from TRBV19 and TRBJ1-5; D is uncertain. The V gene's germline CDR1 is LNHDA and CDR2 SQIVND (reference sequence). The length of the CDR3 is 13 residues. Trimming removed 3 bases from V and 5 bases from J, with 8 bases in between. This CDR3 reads CASSIQLDQPQHF. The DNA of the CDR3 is TGTGCCAGTAGTATCCAGCTAGATCAGCCCCAGCATTTT.

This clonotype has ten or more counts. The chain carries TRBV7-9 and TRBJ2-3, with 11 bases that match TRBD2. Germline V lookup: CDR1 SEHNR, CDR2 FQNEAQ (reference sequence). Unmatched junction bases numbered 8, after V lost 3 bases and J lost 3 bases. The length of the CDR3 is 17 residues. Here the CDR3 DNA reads TGTGCCAGCAGCTTCGGGACTAGCGGACTAGGGACAGATACGCAGTATTTT. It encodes CASSFGTSGLGTDTQYF.

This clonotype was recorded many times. In DNA form, the CDR3 reads TGTGCCAGCAGCATAGGAGGGTCGGGGCATGGCTACACCTTC. It is translated as CASSIGGSGHGYTF. The chain uses TRBV7-9 and TRBJ1-2, with TRBD1 as a possible D gene (5 bases). V was clipped by 5 bases and J by 6 bases, with 16 bases between them. The CDR3 consists of 14 residues. Germline V gene sequence: CDR1 SEHNR, CDR2 FQNEAQ (reference sequence).

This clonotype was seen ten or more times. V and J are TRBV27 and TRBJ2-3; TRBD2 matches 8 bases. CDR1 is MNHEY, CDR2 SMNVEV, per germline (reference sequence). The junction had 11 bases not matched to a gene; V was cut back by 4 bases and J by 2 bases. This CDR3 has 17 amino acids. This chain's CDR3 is CASSSPGVAGPTDTQYF. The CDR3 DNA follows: TGTGCCAGCAGTTCCCCCGGGGTAGCGGGACCCACAGATACGCAGTATTTT.

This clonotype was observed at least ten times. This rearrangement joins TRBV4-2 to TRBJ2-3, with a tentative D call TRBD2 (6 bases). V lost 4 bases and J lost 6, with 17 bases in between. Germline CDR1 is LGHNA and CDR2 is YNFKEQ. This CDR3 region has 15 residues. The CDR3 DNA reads TGTGCCAGCAGCCCCCAGGAGGGAGCGGTGGATACGCAGTATTTT. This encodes CASSPQEGAVDTQYF.

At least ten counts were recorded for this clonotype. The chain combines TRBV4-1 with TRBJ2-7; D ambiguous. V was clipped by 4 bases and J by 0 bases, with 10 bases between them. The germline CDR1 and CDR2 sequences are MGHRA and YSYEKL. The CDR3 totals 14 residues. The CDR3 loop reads CASSPLPRSYEQYF. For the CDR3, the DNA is TGCGCCAGCAGCCCCCTACCGCGCTCCTACGAGCAGTACTTC.

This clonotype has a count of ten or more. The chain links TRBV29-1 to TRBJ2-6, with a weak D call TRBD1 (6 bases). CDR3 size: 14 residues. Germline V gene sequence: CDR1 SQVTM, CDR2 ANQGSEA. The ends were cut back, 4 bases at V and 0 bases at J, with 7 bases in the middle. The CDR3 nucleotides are TGCAGCGTTGGACAGGCCTCTGGGGCCAACGTCCTGACTTTC. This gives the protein CSVGQASGANVLTF.

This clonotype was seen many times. The CDR3 loop is CASKYGTHSEQYF. Written as DNA, the CDR3 is TGTGCCAGCAAATACGGGACCCATAGCGAGCAGTACTTC. V is TRBV12-3 or TRBV12-4 and J is TRBJ2-7; the D gene could be TRBD1 or TRBD2 (5 bases each). This CDR3 contains 13 residues. V lost 7 bases and J 6 bases, leaving 16 bases between the germline ends.

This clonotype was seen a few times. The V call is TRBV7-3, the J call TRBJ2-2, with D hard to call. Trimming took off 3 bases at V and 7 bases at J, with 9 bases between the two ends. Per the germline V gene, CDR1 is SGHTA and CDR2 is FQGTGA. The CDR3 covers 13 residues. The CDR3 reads CASSLDRRGELFF. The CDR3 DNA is TGTGCCAGCAGCTTGGATCGGCGCGGGGAGCTGTTTTTT.

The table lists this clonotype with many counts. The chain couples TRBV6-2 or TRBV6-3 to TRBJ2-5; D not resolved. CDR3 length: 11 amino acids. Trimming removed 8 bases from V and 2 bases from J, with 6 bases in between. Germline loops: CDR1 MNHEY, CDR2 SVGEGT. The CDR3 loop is CASSWQETQYF. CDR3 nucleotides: TGTGCCAGCTCGTGGCAAGAGACCCAGTACTTC.

CDR3 sequence (DNA): TGTGCCAGCAGCCTAAGGGTATCAAACACTGAAGCTTTCTTT. Protein sequence: CASSLRVSNTEAFF. The gene calls are TRBV3-1 and TRBJ1-1; D is unresolved. V dropped 4 bases and J dropped 2 bases, with 11 bases sitting between them. The CDR3 runs 14 residues. The germline gives CDR1 LGHDT, CDR2 YNNKEL (reference sequence).

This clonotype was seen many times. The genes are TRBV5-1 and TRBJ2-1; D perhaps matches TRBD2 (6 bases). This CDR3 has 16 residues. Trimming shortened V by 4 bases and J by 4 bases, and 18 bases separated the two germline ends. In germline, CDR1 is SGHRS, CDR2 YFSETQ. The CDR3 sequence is CASSVLLGGLYNEQFF. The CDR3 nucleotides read TGCGCCAGCAGCGTTCTGTTGGGGGGACTTTACAATGAGCAGTTCTTC.

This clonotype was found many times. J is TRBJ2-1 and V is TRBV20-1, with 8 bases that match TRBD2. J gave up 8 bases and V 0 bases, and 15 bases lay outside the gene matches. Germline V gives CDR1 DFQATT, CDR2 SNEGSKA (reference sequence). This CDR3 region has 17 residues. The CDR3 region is CSARDRNRSGSAHEQFF. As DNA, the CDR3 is TGCAGTGCTAGAGATCGTAATCGGAGCGGGAGTGCGCATGAGCAGTTCTTC.

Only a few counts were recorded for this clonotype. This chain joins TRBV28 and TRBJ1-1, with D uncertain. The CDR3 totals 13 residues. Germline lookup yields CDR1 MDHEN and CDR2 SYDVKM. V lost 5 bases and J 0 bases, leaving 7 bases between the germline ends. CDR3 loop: CASSIQVNTEAFF. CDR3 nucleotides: TGTGCCAGCAGTATCCAAGTGAACACTGAAGCTTTCTTT.

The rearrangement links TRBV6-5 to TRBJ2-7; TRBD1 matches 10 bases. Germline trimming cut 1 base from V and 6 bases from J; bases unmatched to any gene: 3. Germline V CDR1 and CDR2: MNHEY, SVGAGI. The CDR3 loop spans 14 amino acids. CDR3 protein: CASSYFRDRGEQYF. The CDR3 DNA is TGTGCCAGCAGTTACTTCCGGGACAGGGGCGAGCAGTACTTC.

DNA for the CDR3: TGCAGTGCTAGAGATCCCCGGACAGTCGACGAGCAGTACTTC. This encodes CSARDPRTVDEQYF. The chain uses TRBV20-1 and TRBJ2-7, with a tentative D call TRBD1 (6 bases). V lost 0 bases and J 5 bases, leaving 14 bases between the germline ends. Germline V gene sequence: CDR1 DFQATT, CDR2 SNEGSKA (reference sequence). The CDR3 is 14 amino acids.